One sample yielded the 30 T cell receptor beta chains listed below, sequenced in a study of PD-L1 blockade in urothelial cancer. Only in-frame clones appear in the TCRdb table, and some are missing; sequencing was by immunoSEQ multiplex PCR. The data show 58,000 or so clones, with just over 85% seen just once and 2.5% to 3% held by the top ten. Sample: PBMCs, taken around atezolizumab (anti-PD-L1) treatment. The source of these receptors is a man aged 50 to 60 with urothelial cancer.

J is TRBJ2-7 and V is TRBV5-4; perhaps TRBD2 as D (5 bases). CDR3 size: 14 residues. Trimming cost V 4 bases and J 5 bases, with 16 bases left between them. Per germline, CDR1 SGHNT and CDR2 YYREEE (reference sequence). The CDR3 nucleotides read TGTGCCAGCAGCCATTATCCTAGCTGGGACGAGCAGTACTTC. Residues: CASSHYPSWDEQYF.

V gene TRBV27 combines with J gene TRBJ2-6; tentatively, D is TRBD2 (5 bases). V lost 5 bases and J 0 bases, leaving 20 bases between the germline ends. The CDR3 is 19 residues long. Germline values: CDR1 MNHEY, CDR2 SMNVEV (reference sequence). The CDR3 DNA sequence: TGTGCCAGCAGTCTTCGCACCGGGATCAGCCACTCTGGGGCCAACGTCCTGACTTTC. This translates into CASSLRTGISHSGANVLTF.

V is TRBV30 and J is TRBJ1-3; D is perhaps TRBD1 (6 bases). CDR1 and CDR2 from the germline V gene are GTSNPN and SVGIG (reference sequence). The CDR3 is made up of 15 amino acids. V was clipped by 3 bases and J by 3 bases, with 15 bases between them. The CDR3 nucleotides are TGTGCCTGGAGGAGAAGCAGGGGAATTGGAAACACCATATATTTT. Translation: CAWRRSRGIGNTIYF.

The rearrangement joins TRBV7-2 to TRBJ1-1; 8 bases agree with TRBD1. Germline CDR1 SGHTA, CDR2 FQGNSA. V trimming: 3 bases; J trimming: 8 bases; junction bases outside the gene matches: 2. This CDR3 contains 12 residues. This CDR3 is CASSFGQGEAFF. CDR3 nucleotides: TGTGCCAGCAGCTTCGGACAGGGCGAAGCTTTCTTT.

This clone showed up just a few times. V is TRBV18 and J is TRBJ2-7; TRBD1 aligns across 9 bases. Germline CDR1 KGHSH, CDR2 LQKENI. The CDR3 has 18 residues. V lost 1 base to trimming and J lost 5 bases; unmatched junction nucleotides: 15. DNA for the CDR3: TGTGCCAGCTCACCACAAGGCACCGGGGCCGGACAGGGGAACGAGCAGTACTTC. Amino acids: CASSPQGTGAGQGNEQYF.

About this clone: A clone one base away is much larger, so this may be a read error. The genes are TRBV11-3 and TRBJ2-6; TRBD1 is a possible D gene (6 bases). This CDR3 is built from 16 residues. Germline lookup yields CDR1 SGHNT and CDR2 YENEEA. The CDR3 DNA is TGTGCCAGCAGCTTAGGGGCAGGGGCTGGGGCCAACGTCCCGACTTTC. Translated: CASSLGAGAGANVPTF.

The CDR3 sequence: CASSFRQTGGYTEAFF. The DNA of the CDR3 is TGTGCCAGCAGCTTTAGGCAGACAGGGGGATACACTGAAGCTTTCTTT. The rearrangement links TRBV5-6 to TRBJ1-1, with 9 bases aligning to TRBD1. Germline V CDR1 and CDR2: SGHDT, YYEEEE. V lost 2 bases to trimming and J lost 3 bases; unmatched junction nucleotides: 8. The CDR3 is made up of 16 amino acids.

The gene calls are TRBV11-2 and TRBJ2-7; D possibly corresponds to TRBD1 (5 bases). The CDR3 is made up of 13 amino acids. Trimming pared 2 bases from V and 2 bases from J, leaving 7 bases between. Germline V CDR1 and CDR2: SGHAT, FQNNGV. The CDR3 is CASSLQGTYEQYF. The CDR3 DNA follows: TGTGCCAGCAGCTTACAGGGTACCTACGAGCAGTACTTC.

V gene TRBV10-1 combines with J gene TRBJ2-5; TRBD2 agrees at 11 bases. The CDR3 is 14 residues long. The germline V gene encodes CDR1 WNHNN and CDR2 SYGVQD (reference sequence). V shed 5 bases and J 5 bases; nucleotides not matched to a gene: 4. Written as DNA, the CDR3 is TGCGCCAGCAGTTCTAGCGGGAGGAGGGAGACCCAGTACTTC. The encoded protein is CASSSSGRRETQYF.

V is TRBV28 and J is TRBJ2-7; TRBD1 agrees at 7 bases. CDR1 is MDHEN, CDR2 SYDVKM, per germline. Germline trimming cut 7 bases from V and 1 base from J; bases unmatched to any gene: 10. This CDR3 has 15 amino acids. For the CDR3, the DNA is TGTGCCAGCACATCGTCGGACAGGCTATCCTACGAGCAGTACTTC. As protein: CASTSSDRLSYEQYF.

On this clone itself: The same CDR3 can be traced to other DNA sequences in this sample. This chain connects TRBV5-1 to TRBJ1-5, with 8 bases lining up with TRBD1. The CDR3 runs 14 residues. V lost 4 bases, J lost 6 bases, and 6 bases stayed unmatched. The germline V gene encodes CDR1 SGHRS and CDR2 YFSETQ. The DNA for the CDR3 is TGCGCCAGCAGCGTTGACAGGGGCTCTCAGCCCCAGCATTTT. Its protein is CASSVDRGSQPQHF.

This clone showed up just once. The rearrangement uses TRBV21-1 and TRBJ2-3; the table names TRBD1, a call not compared with the DNA. TRBV21-1 is reported as a pseudogene. The CDR3 covers 16 residues. CDR3 amino acids: CASCPPGRGGRDTQYF. The CDR3 DNA reads as TGTGCCAGCTGTCCCCCGGGTCGAGGGGGACGGGATACGCAGTATTTT.

The chain uses TRBV27 and TRBJ2-7; 10 nucleotides line up with TRBD1. V lost 4 bases to trimming and J lost 6 bases; unmatched junction nucleotides: 9. The CDR3 spans 15 residues. The germline V gene encodes CDR1 MNHEY and CDR2 SMNVEV (reference sequence). Here the CDR3 reads CASSSPGQGIREQYF. In DNA form, the CDR3 reads TGTGCCAGCAGTTCGCCGGGACAGGGGATTCGCGAGCAGTACTTC.

This sequence joins TRBV7-6 and TRBJ2-5, with 8 bases identical to TRBD2. The CDR3 loop spans 16 amino acids. Trimming cost V 5 bases and J 2 bases; bases outside gene matches: 10. The germline CDR1 and CDR2 sequences are SGHVS and FNYEAQ. The CDR3 loop reads CASSRAAGGRQETQYF. CDR3 DNA: TGTGCCAGCAGCCGGGCTGCGGGAGGTAGGCAAGAGACCCAGTACTTC.

CDR3 amino acids: CASSLPTRYEQYF. The CDR3 DNA is TGTGCCAGCAGCCTACCCACTCGCTACGAGCAGTACTTC. V gene TRBV7-8 combines with J gene TRBJ2-7; no reliable D call. The germline CDR1 and CDR2 sequences are SGHVS and FQNEAQ. V was clipped by 5 bases and J by 3 bases, with 11 bases between them. The CDR3 is 13 residues long. Based on the CDR3 plus reference TRBV7-8 and TRBJ2-7, the full variable domain is GAGVSQSPRYKVAKRGQDVALRCDPISGHVSLFWYQQALGQGPEFLTYFQNEAQLDKSGLPSDRFFAERPEGSVSTLKIQRTQQEDSAVYLCASSLPTRYEQYFGPGTRLTVT.

The DNA for the CDR3 is TGTGCCAGCAGTTTAGACCAGGGTCGAGGTGGCTACACCTTC. Residues: CASSLDQGRGGYTF. The chain employs TRBV28 and TRBJ1-2; tentative D call: TRBD1 (5 bases). V was trimmed by 2 bases and J by 7 bases, leaving 14 bases between them. CDR1 and CDR2 (germline): MDHEN, SYDVKM. The CDR3 loop spans 14 amino acids.

The chain carries TRBV19 and TRBJ1-5, with D maybe TRBD1 (5 bases). Germline CDR1 reads LNHDA; CDR2 reads SQIVND (reference sequence). The CDR3 is made up of 18 amino acids. V shed 5 bases and J shed 2 bases, with 22 bases lying between them. The CDR3 bases are TGTGCCAGTAGTCCAGGACAAACCCCGTTAGGTGGCAATCAGCCCCAGCATTTT. Encoded protein: CASSPGQTPLGGNQPQHF. Together with reference TRBV19 and TRBJ1-5, the CDR3 gives the full variable domain: DGGITQSPKYLFRKEGQNVTLSCEQNLNHDAMYWYRQDPGQGLRLIYYSQIVNDFQKGDIAEGYSVSREKKESFPLTVTSAQKNPTAFYLCASSPGQTPLGGNQPQHFGDGTRLSIL.

By share, this clone counts as medium-sized (0.01 to 0.1%). The chain has TRBV30 and TRBJ1-1, with D possibly TRBD1 on 6 matching bases. In germline, CDR1 is GTSNPN, CDR2 SVGIG (reference sequence). CDR3 length equals 13 residues. Trimming shortened V by 3 bases and J by 5 bases, and 13 bases separated the two germline ends. This CDR3 reads CAWRLGGWTEAFF. The CDR3 region has the DNA TGTGCCTGGAGATTAGGGGGATGGACTGAAGCTTTCTTT.

J is TRBJ2-1 and V is TRBV7-8, with D tentatively TRBD2 (6 bases). Per germline, CDR1 SGHVS and CDR2 FQNEAQ. This CDR3 has 15 amino acids. V shed 8 bases and J shed 4 bases, with 18 bases lying between them. DNA for the CDR3: TGTGCCAGCGGGGCGTGGGGGGAAGAGTACAATGAGCAGTTCTTC. Its protein product is CASGAWGEEYNEQFF.

DNA of the CDR3: TGTGCCAGTAGTATGATGGGGAGGTCCTACGAGCAGTACTTC. Translation gives CASSMMGRSYEQYF. This chain links TRBV19 with TRBJ2-7, with a weak D call TRBD2 (6 bases). CDR1 LNHDA and CDR2 SQIVND come from the germline V gene (reference sequence). V lost 3 bases and J lost 1, with 10 bases in between. There are 14 residues in the CDR3.

The chain carries TRBV20-1 and TRBJ2-5; 7 nucleotides line up with TRBD2. Germline V gene data show CDR1 as DFQATT and CDR2 as SNEGSKA (reference sequence). This CDR3 is built from 11 residues. J was trimmed by 5 bases and V by 7 bases; bases with no gene match: 4. The CDR3 region has the DNA TGCAGTGATGGGGGAGGGGAGACCCAGTACTTC. As protein: CSDGGGETQYF.

The rearrangement uses TRBV14 and TRBJ2-7, with D unresolved. Germline CDR1 reads SGHDN; CDR2 reads FVKESK. The CDR3 is made up of 11 amino acids. V lost 5 bases to trimming and J lost 2 bases, with 4 bases between them. For the CDR3, the DNA is TGTGCCAGCAGCTCAGCCTACGAGCAGTACTTC. Its translation: CASSSAYEQYF.

This chain joins TRBV7-8 and TRBJ1-2; D uncertain. The CDR3 sequence is 13 residues long. The V end lost 0 bases, the J end lost 6 bases, and 8 bases lay between the germline ends. Germline CDR1 reads SGHVS; CDR2 reads FQNEAQ. DNA for the CDR3: TGTGCCAGCAGCTTAGCTGGGAGGGATGGCTACACCTTC. Translated: CASSLAGRDGYTF.

In this sample, this clone turned up a few times. The chain carries TRBV7-9 and TRBJ2-7; 9 bases align to TRBD2. Germline V CDR1 and CDR2: SEHNR, FQNEAQ (reference sequence). This CDR3 spans 17 amino acids. With V trimmed by 5 bases and J by 2 bases, 13 bases remained unmatched. The DNA for the CDR3 is TGTGCCAGCAGCCGATGGGCGGGAGGGCCTTTGGCCTACGAGCAGTACTTC. Protein: CASSRWAGGPLAYEQYF. Supplemented by reference TRBV7-9 and TRBJ2-7, the full variable domain reads DTGVSQNPRHKITKRGQNVTFRCDPISEHNRLYWYRQTLGQGPEFLTYFQNEAQLEKSRLLSDRFSAERPKGSFSTLEIQRTEQGDSAMYLCASSRWAGGPLAYEQYFGPGTRLTVT.

The chain employs TRBV20-1 and TRBJ2-5; D is undetermined. The CDR3 has 11 amino acids. The V gene lost 1 base and the J gene lost 4 bases, with 4 bases spanning the gap. Germline CDR1 and CDR2: DFQATT and SNEGSKA (reference sequence). The CDR3 bases are TGCAGTGCTAGAGCTTTAGAGACCCAGTACTTC. It translates to CSARALETQYF.

The chain has TRBV5-1 and TRBJ2-7; weak D call: TRBD1 (6 bases). There are 15 residues in the CDR3. Germline CDR1 is SGHRS and CDR2 is YFSETQ. Deletions cut 3 bases from V and 2 bases from J, with 15 bases between. The CDR3 spells CASSSRAGQTYEQYF. CDR3 bases: TGCGCCAGCAGCTCTCGCGCAGGACAGACCTACGAGCAGTACTTC.

The chain uses TRBV6-6 and TRBJ2-7; weak D call: TRBD2 (5 bases). The V end was cut by 2 bases, the J end by 6 bases, with 17 bases between. Germline lookup yields CDR1 MNHNY and CDR2 SVGAGI (reference sequence). This CDR3 is 15 amino acids long. The CDR3: CASSYEGSGTFEQYF. The CDR3 region has the DNA TGTGCCAGCAGTTACGAGGGTTCTGGTACTTTCGAGCAGTACTTC.

This chain joins TRBV10-3 and TRBJ1-1, with a weak D call TRBD1 (6 bases). CDR1 ENHRY and CDR2 SYGVKD come from the germline V gene. The ends were cut back, 4 bases at V and 0 bases at J, with 12 bases in the middle. The CDR3 totals 15 residues. The CDR3 coding sequence is TGTGCCATCAGTGGACAGGTGGGGATGAACACTGAAGCTTTCTTT. Protein product: CAISGQVGMNTEAFF.

This chain connects TRBV28 to TRBJ1-3; 9 nucleotides match TRBD1. The CDR3 length is 14 residues. CDR1 and CDR2 from the germline V gene are MDHEN and SYDVKM. V shed 6 bases, J shed 3 bases, and the junction held 3 bases outside the gene matches. Here the CDR3 DNA reads TGTGCCAGCAGACAGGGGGCTGGTGGAAACACCATATATTTT. It encodes CASRQGAGGNTIYF.

This clone has just one count. The chain carries TRBV29-1 and TRBJ2-7; 9 positions agree with TRBD1. The CDR3 is 13 residues long. Germline V gives CDR1 SQVTM, CDR2 ANQGSEA. V was pared by 5 bases and J by 4 bases, with 6 bases of the junction left unmatched. CDR3 amino acids: CSVQGQGTYEQYF. The CDR3 region has the DNA TGCAGCGTTCAGGGACAGGGTACGTACGAGCAGTACTTC.